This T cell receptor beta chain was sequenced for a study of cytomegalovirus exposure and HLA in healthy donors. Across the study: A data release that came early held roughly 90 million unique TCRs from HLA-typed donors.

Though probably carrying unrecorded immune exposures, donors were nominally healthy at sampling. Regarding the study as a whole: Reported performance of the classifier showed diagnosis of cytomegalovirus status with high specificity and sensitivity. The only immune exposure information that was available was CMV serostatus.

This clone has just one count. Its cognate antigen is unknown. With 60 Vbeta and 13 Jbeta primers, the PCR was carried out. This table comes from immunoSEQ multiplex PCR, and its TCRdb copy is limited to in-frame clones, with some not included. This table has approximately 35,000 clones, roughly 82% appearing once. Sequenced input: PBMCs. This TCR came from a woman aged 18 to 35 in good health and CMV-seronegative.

The CDR3 sequence: CASSGTPRALHF. In DNA, the CDR3 is TGTGCCAGTTCCGGGACACCGAGAGCCCTCCACTTT. The J gene is TRBJ1-6, the V gene TRBV19; weak D call: TRBD1 (6 bases). This CDR3 region has 12 residues. In germline, CDR1 is LNHDA, CDR2 SQIVND (reference sequence). The V and J ends lost 8 bases and 14 bases respectively, with 16 bases between them.